One and the same sample provided the 10 T cell receptor beta chains below, sequenced in a study of cytomegalovirus exposure and HLA in healthy donors. Some clones are missing from TCRdb's copy, which holds only in-frame ones; the method was immunoSEQ multiplex PCR. Here the sample spans around 150,000 clones, more than 75% being singletons. Sequenced sample: PBMCs. The receptors were sampled from a man aged 18 to 30 in good health and CMV-seronegative.

This clone was counted once. V and J are TRBV18 and TRBJ1-5; no reliable D call. Germline CDR1 reads KGHSH; CDR2 reads LQKENI. The CDR3 sequence is 14 residues long. With 3 bases removed from V and 4 bases from J, the gap between germline ends came to 10 bases. CDR3 amino acids: CASSPERINQPQHF. The CDR3 DNA is TGTGCCAGCTCACCGGAGCGAATTAATCAGCCCCAGCATTTT.

This clone has just one count. The chain recombines TRBV7-8 with TRBJ2-1; a weak D match, TRBD1 (5 bases). Trimming took 4 bases from V and 1 from J, leaving 11 bases between them. Per the germline V gene, CDR1 is SGHVS and CDR2 is FQNEAQ. This CDR3 has 15 amino acids. The CDR3 is CASSSTGLSYNEQFF. The CDR3 nucleotides are TGTGCCAGCAGCTCCACAGGTTTGTCCTACAATGAGCAGTTCTTC.

The chain employs TRBV11-2 and TRBJ2-7; 7 bases align to TRBD1. This CDR3 has 16 amino acids. V lost 3 bases to trimming and J lost 2 bases; unmatched junction nucleotides: 10. Germline V gene data show CDR1 as SGHAT and CDR2 as FQNNGV. CDR3 residues: CASSLGQFTGPYEQYF. CDR3 sequence (DNA): TGTGCCAGCAGCTTGGGACAGTTCACGGGCCCCTACGAGCAGTACTTC. Drawing the rest from reference TRBV11-2 and TRBJ2-7, the complete variable domain is EAGVAQSPRYKIIEKRQSVAFWCNPISGHATLYWYQQILGQGPKLLIQFQNNGVVDDSQLPKDRFSAERLKGVDSTLKIQPAKLEDSAVYLCASSLGQFTGPYEQYFGPGTRLTVT.

The rearrangement uses TRBV27 and TRBJ1-5; TRBD1 aligns across 7 bases. Germline CDR1 MNHEY, CDR2 SMNVEV (reference sequence). Trimming took 0 bases from V and 1 from J; bases not matched to a gene: 3. The CDR3 is 16 residues long. The CDR3 loop reads CASSLSQQGSNQPQHF. CDR3 coding DNA: TGTGCCAGCAGTTTATCCCAACAGGGGAGCAATCAGCCCCAGCATTTT.

The chain couples TRBV10-3 to TRBJ2-2; possible D gene TRBD2, 5 bases. Deletions cut 6 bases from V and 0 bases from J, with 14 bases between. The CDR3 extends over 16 amino acids. From germline, CDR1 is ENHRY and CDR2 SYGVKD. The CDR3 nucleotides are TGTGCCATCAGATCAGCCGGGAACGCGAACACCGGGGAGCTGTTTTTT. It translates to CAIRSAGNANTGELFF.

J is TRBJ1-5 and V is TRBV28; D perhaps matches TRBD1 (5 bases). From germline, CDR1 is MDHEN and CDR2 SYDVKM. V was pared by 5 bases and J by 6 bases, with 17 bases between. The CDR3 has 15 residues. Here the CDR3 reads CASSHRQGDGQPQHF. As DNA, the CDR3 is TGTGCCAGCAGTCATCGCCAGGGTGACGGTCAGCCCCAGCATTTT. The full variable domain, completed using reference TRBV28 and TRBJ1-5, is DVKVTQSSRYLVKRTGEKVFLECVQDMDHENMFWYRQDPGLGLRLIYFSYDVKMKEKGDIPEGYSVSREKKERFSLILESASTNQTSMYLCASSHRQGDGQPQHFGDGTRLSIL.

The chain carries TRBV25-1 and TRBJ1-2; D gene unclear. The V and J ends lost 3 bases and 1 base respectively, with 6 bases between them. This CDR3 region has 13 residues. CDR1 and CDR2 from the germline V gene are MGHDK and SYGVNS. The DNA of the CDR3 is TGTGCCAGCAGTGATTCGGTTAACTATGGCTACACCTTC. It codes for CASSDSVNYGYTF.

The V call is TRBV7-2, the J call TRBJ2-3, with a possible D match to TRBD2 (5 bases). The V gene lost 6 bases and the J gene lost 0 bases, with 13 bases spanning the gap. This CDR3 is built from 15 residues. CDR1 and CDR2 from the germline V gene are SGHTA and FQGNSA. Written as DNA, the CDR3 is TGTGCCAGCAGTTCCTATAGCGTAAGCACAGATACGCAGTATTTT. Its protein is CASSSYSVSTDTQYF.

This CDR3 is CASSIAGGPQETQYF. CDR3 nucleotides: TGTGCCAGTAGTATCGCCGGGGGGCCACAAGAGACCCAGTACTTC. The V call is TRBV19, the J call TRBJ2-5; possible D gene TRBD2, 7 bases. The germline V gene encodes CDR1 LNHDA and CDR2 SQIVND (reference sequence). The germline V and J ends were trimmed by 3 bases and 2 bases, with 13 bases remaining between them. The CDR3 extends over 15 amino acids.

The chain is built from TRBV2 and TRBJ1-1; D not certain. The V gene's germline CDR1 is SNHLY and CDR2 FYNNEI. Trimming took 6 bases from V and 7 from J, leaving 9 bases between them. The CDR3 runs to 11 residues. The CDR3: CASRGVFEAFF. The DNA of the CDR3 is TGTGCCAGCAGGGGAGTATTTGAAGCTTTCTTT. Filled out from reference TRBV2 and TRBJ1-1, the complete variable domain reads EPEVTQTPSHQVTQMGQEVILRCVPISNHLYFYWYRQILGQKVEFLVSFYNNEISEKSEIFDDQFSVERPDGSNFTLKIRSTKLEDSAMYFCASRGVFEAFFGQGTRLTVV.